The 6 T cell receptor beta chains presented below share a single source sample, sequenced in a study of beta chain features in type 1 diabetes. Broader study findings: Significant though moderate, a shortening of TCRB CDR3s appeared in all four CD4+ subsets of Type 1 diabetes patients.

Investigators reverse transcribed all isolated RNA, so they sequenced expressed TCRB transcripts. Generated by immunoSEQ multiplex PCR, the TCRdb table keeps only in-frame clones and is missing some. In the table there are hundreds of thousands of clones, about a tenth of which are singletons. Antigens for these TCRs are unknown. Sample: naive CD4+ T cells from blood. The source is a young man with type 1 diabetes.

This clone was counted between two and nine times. Written as DNA, the CDR3 is TGTGCCAGCAGCGTAGAGCAGGGAAGCTCCTACGAGCAGTACTTC. Its translation is CASSVEQGSSYEQYF. The rearrangement joins TRBV9 to TRBJ2-7, with D possibly TRBD1 on 5 matching bases. Germline V gene lookup returns CDR1 SGDLS and CDR2 YYNGEE. The CDR3 has 15 amino acids. V was shortened by 0 bases and J by 0 bases, with 10 bases between the two germline ends.

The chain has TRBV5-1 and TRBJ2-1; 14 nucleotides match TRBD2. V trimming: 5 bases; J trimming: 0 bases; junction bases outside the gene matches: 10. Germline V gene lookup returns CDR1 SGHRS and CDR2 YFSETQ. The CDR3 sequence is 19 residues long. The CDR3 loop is CASRGPGLAGESSYNEQFF. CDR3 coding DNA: TGCGCCAGCAGGGGACCGGGACTAGCGGGGGAGAGCTCCTACAATGAGCAGTTCTTC.

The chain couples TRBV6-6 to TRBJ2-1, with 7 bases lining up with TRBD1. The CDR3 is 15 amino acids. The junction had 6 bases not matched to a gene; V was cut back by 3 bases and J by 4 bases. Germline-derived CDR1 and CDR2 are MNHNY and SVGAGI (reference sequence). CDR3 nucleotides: TGTGCCAGCAGTTATTCCAGACAGGGATACAATGAGCAGTTCTTC. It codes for CASSYSRQGYNEQFF.

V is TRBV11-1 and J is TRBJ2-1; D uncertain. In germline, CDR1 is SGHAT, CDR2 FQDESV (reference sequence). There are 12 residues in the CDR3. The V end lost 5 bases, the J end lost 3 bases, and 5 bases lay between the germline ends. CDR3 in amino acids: CASSVLYNEQFF. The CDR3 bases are TGTGCCAGCAGCGTTCTCTACAATGAGCAGTTCTTC.

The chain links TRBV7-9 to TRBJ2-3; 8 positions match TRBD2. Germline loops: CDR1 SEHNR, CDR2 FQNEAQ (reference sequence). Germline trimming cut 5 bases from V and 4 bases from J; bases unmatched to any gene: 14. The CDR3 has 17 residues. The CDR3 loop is CASSLGTRSVRPDTQYF. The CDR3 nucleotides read TGTGCCAGCAGCCTAGGGACTAGAAGTGTTCGTCCAGATACGCAGTATTTT.

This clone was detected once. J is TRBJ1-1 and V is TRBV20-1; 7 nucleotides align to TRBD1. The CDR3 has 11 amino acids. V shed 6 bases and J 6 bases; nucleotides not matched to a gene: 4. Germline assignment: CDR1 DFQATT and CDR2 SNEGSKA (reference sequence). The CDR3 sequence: CSAYGQAEAFF. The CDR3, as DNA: TGCAGTGCCTACGGACAGGCTGAAGCTTTCTTT.